This T cell receptor (beta chain) came from a study of T-cell reconstitution after alpha-beta-depleted transplantation in children. CDR1 and CDR2 from the germline V gene are SEHNR and FQNEAQ (reference sequence). The V and J ends lost 5 bases and 2 bases respectively, with 13 bases between them. There are 14 residues in the CDR3. Unique molecular identifiers were used to barcode this TCRbeta library. TCRdb called the PCR reads again in MiXCR, with one record for every CDR3 protein. The sample consists of fewer than 700,000 distinct CDR3 sequences, approximately 13% of them appearing once. The source is a male patient between 5 and 17 years old who had a stem cell transplant for acute myeloid leukemia, so the T cells may come from the graft donor. The V and J genes are TRBV7-9 and TRBJ2-7; D gene ambiguous. The sample was PBMCs, mostly from graft donor cells, taken 360 days after TCRalphabeta/CD19-depleted stem cell transplant. The CDR3 is CASSLVLSPYEQYF. The DNA for the CDR3 is TGTGCCAGCAGCCTAGTGTTGTCTCCCTACGAGCAGTACTTC.